The 17 T cell receptor beta chains below all came from one sample that was sequenced in a study of T cell repertoires in cytomegalovirus infection. TCRdb reprocessed the reads via MiXCR and lists one record per CDR3 protein. The sample lists tens of thousands of distinct CDR3 sequences; 20% to 25% were seen once. For these receptors, no antigen is known. The sample taken for sequencing was PBMCs, sequenced either directly or after in vitro stimulation (not recorded which). The source is a human donor in good health (CMV status not recorded). Some clones in this sample may be carry-over from other donors' samples.

This clonotype was counted ten times or more. This sequence joins TRBV7-2 and TRBJ2-3; TRBD2 might be the D (5 bases). V lost 3 bases and J 0 bases, leaving 7 bases between the germline ends. Germline CDR1 is SGHTA and CDR2 is FQGNSA. There are 14 residues in the CDR3. The CDR3 protein is CASSFGGSTDTQYF. CDR3 nucleotides: TGTGCCAGCAGCTTTGGCGGGAGCACAGATACGCAGTATTTT.

This clonotype has just a few counts. CDR3: CASSTLDRQETQYF. The CDR3 nucleotides are TGTGCCAGCAGTACTCTCGACAGACAAGAGACCCAGTACTTC. The rearrangement uses TRBV27 and TRBJ2-5; the D gene is possibly TRBD1 (5 bases). The V gene's germline CDR1 is MNHEY and CDR2 SMNVEV (reference sequence). V gave up 5 bases and J gave up 2 bases, with 12 bases separating them. CDR3 length: 14 amino acids.

The V and J genes are TRBV19 and TRBJ1-3, with D unclear. The CDR3 extends over 13 amino acids. Germline lookup yields CDR1 LNHDA and CDR2 SQIVND (reference sequence). The V end lost 3 bases, the J end lost 2 bases, and 5 bases lay between the germline ends. The CDR3 sequence: CASSMVTGNTIYF. CDR3 nucleotides: TGTGCCAGTAGTATGGTAACTGGAAACACCATATATTTT.

This chain's CDR3 is CASKISTGGNTEAFF. CDR3 bases: TGTGCCAGCAAGATTTCGACAGGGGGGAACACTGAAGCTTTCTTT. The chain combines TRBV27 with TRBJ1-1; 9 nucleotides align to TRBD1. CDR1 is MNHEY, CDR2 SMNVEV, per germline (reference sequence). J lost 1 base, V lost 7 bases, and 7 bases had no gene match. The CDR3 is 15 amino acids.

This clonotype was observed at least ten times. The J gene is TRBJ1-1, the V gene TRBV7-2; D is undetermined. CDR1 and CDR2 from the germline V gene are SGHTA and FQGNSA. V dropped 4 bases and J dropped 1 base, with 7 bases sitting between them. The CDR3 spans 13 residues. The CDR3, as DNA: TGTGCCAGCAGCTCGTACAGGAACACTGAAGCTTTCTTT. Protein sequence: CASSSYRNTEAFF.

J is TRBJ1-3 and V is TRBV7-2; D may be TRBD1 (5 bases). Germline values: CDR1 SGHTA, CDR2 FQGNSA. V gave up 5 bases and J gave up 0 bases, with 11 bases separating them. This CDR3 contains 15 residues. The CDR3 coding sequence is TGTGCCAGCAGCCCGGCGGGGCACTCTGGAAACACCATATATTTT. Its translation is CASSPAGHSGNTIYF.

This clonotype was seen a few times. This chain uses TRBV7-2 with TRBJ2-5; D unclear. Germline CDR1 SGHTA, CDR2 FQGNSA. V lost 2 bases and J lost 8, with 6 bases in between. The CDR3 covers 11 residues. In DNA, the CDR3 is TGTGCCAGCAGCTTATTGTCAACCCAGTACTTC. It encodes CASSLLSTQYF.

This clonotype turned up a few times. This chain connects TRBV5-4 to TRBJ2-3; maybe TRBD1 (5 bases). V gave up 4 bases and J gave up 3 bases, with 15 bases separating them. CDR3 length equals 15 residues. The germline CDR1 and CDR2 sequences are SGHNT and YYREEE (reference sequence). The CDR3 spells CASSPREPGTDTQYF. The CDR3 nucleotides are TGTGCCAGCAGCCCCAGGGAACCTGGGACAGATACGCAGTATTTT. Using reference TRBV5-4 and TRBJ2-3 for the parts outside the CDR3, the full variable domain is ETGVTQSPTHLIKTRGQQVTLRCSSQSGHNTVSWYQQALGQGPQFIFQYYREEENGRGNFPPRFSGLQFPNYSSELNVNALELDDSALYLCASSPREPGTDTQYFGPGTRLTVL.

This clonotype was counted ten times or more. This sequence joins TRBV7-2 and TRBJ1-5, with TRBD1 as a possible D gene (6 bases). This CDR3 is built from 14 residues. Trimming removed 2 bases from V and 5 bases from J, with 10 bases in between. Germline V gives CDR1 SGHTA, CDR2 FQGNSA. This chain's CDR3 is CASSLPGVDQPQHF. CDR3 coding DNA: TGTGCCAGCAGCTTACCAGGGGTGGATCAGCCCCAGCATTTT.

The V and J genes are TRBV2 and TRBJ2-7; no reliable D call. The germline CDR1 and CDR2 sequences are SNHLY and FYNNEI. The CDR3 loop spans 11 amino acids. Trimming shortened V by 2 bases and J by 7 bases, and 6 bases separated the two germline ends. This CDR3 is CASSEFGEQYF. In nucleotides, the CDR3 is TGTGCCAGCAGTGAATTTGGGGAGCAGTACTTC.

The chain couples TRBV2 to TRBJ1-1, with a tentative D call TRBD1 (5 bases). Trimming took 5 bases from V and 2 from J, leaving 9 bases between them. The CDR3 is made up of 13 amino acids. Per germline, CDR1 SNHLY and CDR2 FYNNEI. Here the CDR3 reads CASSRGLNTEAFF. CDR3 bases: TGTGCCAGCAGTAGGGGTCTAAACACTGAAGCTTTCTTT. Supplemented by reference TRBV2 and TRBJ1-1, the full variable domain reads EPEVTQTPSHQVTQMGQEVILRCVPISNHLYFYWYRQILGQKVEFLVSFYNNEISEKSEIFDDQFSVERPDGSNFTLKIRSTKLEDSAMYFCASSRGLNTEAFFGQGTRLTVV.

This clonotype was recorded many times. V and J are TRBV7-2 and TRBJ2-7; a weak D match, TRBD1 (7 bases). This CDR3 region has 15 residues. Trimming pared 6 bases from V and 9 bases from J, leaving 24 bases between. The germline CDR1 and CDR2 sequences are SGHTA and FQGNSA. The chain's CDR3 is CASRFTGAQGSGQYF. The CDR3 DNA reads TGTGCCAGCAGGTTTACGGGGGCACAGGGGAGCGGGCAGTACTTC.

This chain uses TRBV7-9 with TRBJ1-4; D call uncertain. This CDR3 comprises 15 residues. Germline V gene data show CDR1 as SEHNR and CDR2 as FQNEAQ (reference sequence). V dropped 0 bases and J dropped 7 bases, with 12 bases sitting between them. CDR3 bases: TGTGCCAGCAGCTTAGCGGGAGAGTTCGGTGAAAAACTGTTTTTT. Protein: CASSLAGEFGEKLFF. The whole variable domain, remainder taken from reference TRBV7-9 and TRBJ1-4, is DTGVSQNPRHKITKRGQNVTFRCDPISEHNRLYWYRQTLGQGPEFLTYFQNEAQLEKSRLLSDRFSAERPKGSFSTLEIQRTEQGDSAMYLCASSLAGEFGEKLFFGSGTQLSVL.

This chain links TRBV11-2 with TRBJ2-3; possible D gene TRBD1, 6 bases. This CDR3 is 16 amino acids long. CDR1 and CDR2 from the germline V gene are SGHAT and FQNNGV. The germline V and J ends were trimmed by 1 base and 3 bases, with 14 bases remaining between them. CDR3 sequence: CASSLVRGTGTDTQYF. The CDR3 nucleotides are TGTGCCAGCAGCTTAGTTCGGGGAACAGGGACAGATACGCAGTATTTT.

The chain links TRBV7-9 to TRBJ1-2; 10 bases line up with TRBD1. The CDR3 is 15 amino acids. J lost 4 bases, V lost 5 bases, and 7 bases had no gene match. CDR1 and CDR2 (germline): SEHNR, FQNEAQ (reference sequence). The CDR3 protein is CASSNGTGVLYGYTF. The DNA for the CDR3 is TGTGCCAGCAGCAACGGGACAGGGGTTCTCTATGGCTACACCTTC.

The sample holds a few counts of this clonotype. The chain has TRBV12-3 or TRBV12-4 and TRBJ1-4; D is unresolved. The length of the CDR3 is 14 residues. Trimming removed 3 bases at V and 5 bases at J, with 10 bases between. CDR3 sequence (DNA): TGTGCCAGCAGTTTCCGGCACGGCAATGAAAAACTGTTTTTT. Protein sequence: CASSFRHGNEKLFF.

This clonotype was counted only a few times. V gene TRBV28 combines with J gene TRBJ1-4, with D maybe TRBD1 (6 bases). The germline V gene has CDR1 MDHEN and CDR2 SYDVKM. This CDR3 comprises 14 residues. The V gene lost 6 bases and the J gene lost 6 bases, with 14 bases spanning the gap. The chain's CDR3 is CASSPGQEDEKLFF. In DNA, the CDR3 is TGTGCCAGCAGCCCGGGACAAGAGGATGAAAAACTGTTTTTT.